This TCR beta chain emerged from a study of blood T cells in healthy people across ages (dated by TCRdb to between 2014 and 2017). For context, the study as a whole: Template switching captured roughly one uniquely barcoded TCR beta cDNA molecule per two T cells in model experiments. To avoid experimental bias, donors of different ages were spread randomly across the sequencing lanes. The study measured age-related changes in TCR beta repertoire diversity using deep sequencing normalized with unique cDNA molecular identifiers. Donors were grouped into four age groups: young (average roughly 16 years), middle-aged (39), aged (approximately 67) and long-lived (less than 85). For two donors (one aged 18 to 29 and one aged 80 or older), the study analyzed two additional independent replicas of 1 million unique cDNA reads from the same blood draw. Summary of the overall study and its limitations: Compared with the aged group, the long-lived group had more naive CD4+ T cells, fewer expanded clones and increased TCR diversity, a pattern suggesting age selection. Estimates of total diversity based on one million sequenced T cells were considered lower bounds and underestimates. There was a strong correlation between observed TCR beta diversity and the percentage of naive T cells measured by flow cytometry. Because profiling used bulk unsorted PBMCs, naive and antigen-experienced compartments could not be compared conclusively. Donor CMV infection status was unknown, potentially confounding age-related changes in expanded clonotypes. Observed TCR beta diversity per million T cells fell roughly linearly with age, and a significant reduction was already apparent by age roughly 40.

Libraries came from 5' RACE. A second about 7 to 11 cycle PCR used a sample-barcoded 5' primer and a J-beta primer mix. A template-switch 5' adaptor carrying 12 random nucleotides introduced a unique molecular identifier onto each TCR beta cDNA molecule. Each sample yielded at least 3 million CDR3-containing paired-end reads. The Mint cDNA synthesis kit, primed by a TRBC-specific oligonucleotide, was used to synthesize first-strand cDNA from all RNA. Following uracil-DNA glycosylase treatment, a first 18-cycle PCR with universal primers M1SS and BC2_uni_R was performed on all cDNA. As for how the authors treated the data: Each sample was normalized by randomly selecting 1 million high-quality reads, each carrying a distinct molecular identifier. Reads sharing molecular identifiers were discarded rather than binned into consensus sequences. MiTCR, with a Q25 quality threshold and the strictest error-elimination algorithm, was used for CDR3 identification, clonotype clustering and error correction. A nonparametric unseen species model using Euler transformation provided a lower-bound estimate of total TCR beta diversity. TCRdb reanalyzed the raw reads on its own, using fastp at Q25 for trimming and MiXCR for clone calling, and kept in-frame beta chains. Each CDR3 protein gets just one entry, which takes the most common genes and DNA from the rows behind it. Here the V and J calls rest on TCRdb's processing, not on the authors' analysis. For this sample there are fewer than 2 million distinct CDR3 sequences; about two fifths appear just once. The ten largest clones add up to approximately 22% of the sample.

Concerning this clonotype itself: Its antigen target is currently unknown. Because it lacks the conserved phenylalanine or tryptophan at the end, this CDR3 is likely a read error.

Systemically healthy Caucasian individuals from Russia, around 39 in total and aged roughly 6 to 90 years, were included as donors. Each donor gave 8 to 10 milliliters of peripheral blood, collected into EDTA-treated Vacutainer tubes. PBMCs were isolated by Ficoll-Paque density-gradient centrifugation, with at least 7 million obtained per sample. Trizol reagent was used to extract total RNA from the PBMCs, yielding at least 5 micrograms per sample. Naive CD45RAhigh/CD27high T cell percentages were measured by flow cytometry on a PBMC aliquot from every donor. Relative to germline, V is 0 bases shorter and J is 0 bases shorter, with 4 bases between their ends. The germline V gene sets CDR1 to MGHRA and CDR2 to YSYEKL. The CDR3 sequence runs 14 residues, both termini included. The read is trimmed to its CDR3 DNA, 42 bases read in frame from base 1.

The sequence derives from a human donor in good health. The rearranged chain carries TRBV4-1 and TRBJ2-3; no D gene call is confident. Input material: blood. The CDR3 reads CASSQERSTDTQYV. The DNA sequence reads TGCGCCAGCAGCCAAGAGAGGAGCACAGATACGCAGTATGTT.